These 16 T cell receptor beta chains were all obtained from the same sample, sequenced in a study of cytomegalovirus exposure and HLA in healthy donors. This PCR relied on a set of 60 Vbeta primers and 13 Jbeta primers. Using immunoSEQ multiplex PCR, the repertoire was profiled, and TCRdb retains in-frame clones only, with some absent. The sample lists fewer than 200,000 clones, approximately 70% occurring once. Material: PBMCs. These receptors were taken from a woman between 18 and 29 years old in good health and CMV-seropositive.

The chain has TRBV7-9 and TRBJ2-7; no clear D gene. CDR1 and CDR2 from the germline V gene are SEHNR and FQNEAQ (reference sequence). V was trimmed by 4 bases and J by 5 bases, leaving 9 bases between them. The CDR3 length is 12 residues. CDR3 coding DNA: TGTGCCAGCAGCTCTGGTCGAGACGAGCAGTACTTC. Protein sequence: CASSSGRDEQYF. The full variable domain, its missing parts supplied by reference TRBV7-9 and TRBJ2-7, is DTGVSQNPRHKITKRGQNVTFRCDPISEHNRLYWYRQTLGQGPEFLTYFQNEAQLEKSRLLSDRFSAERPKGSFSTLEIQRTEQGDSAMYLCASSSGRDEQYFGPGTRLTVT.

The CDR3 here is CASSQVDMGLLNTEAFF. Here the CDR3 DNA reads TGCGCCAGCAGCCAAGTAGATATGGGGCTTCTGAACACTGAAGCTTTCTTT. The genes are TRBV4-1 and TRBJ1-1, with TRBD1 as a possible D gene (5 bases). Trimming cost V 1 base and J 0 bases, with 15 bases left between them. This CDR3 has 17 amino acids. The germline CDR1 and CDR2 sequences are MGHRA and YSYEKL.

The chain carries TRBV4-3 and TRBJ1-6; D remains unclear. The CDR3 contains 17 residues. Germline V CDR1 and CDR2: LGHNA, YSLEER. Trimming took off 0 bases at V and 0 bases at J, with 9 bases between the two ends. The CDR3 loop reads CASSQDPPSSYNSPLHF. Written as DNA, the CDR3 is TGCGCCAGCAGCCAAGATCCCCCCAGCTCCTATAATTCACCCCTCCACTTT.

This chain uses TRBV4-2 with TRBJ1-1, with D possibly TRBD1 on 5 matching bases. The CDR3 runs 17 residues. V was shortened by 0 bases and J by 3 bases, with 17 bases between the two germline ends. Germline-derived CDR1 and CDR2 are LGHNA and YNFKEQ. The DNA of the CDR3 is TGTGCCAGCAGCCAAGATAAGGACATAACTTTGGACACTGAAGCTTTCTTT. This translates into CASSQDKDITLDTEAFF.

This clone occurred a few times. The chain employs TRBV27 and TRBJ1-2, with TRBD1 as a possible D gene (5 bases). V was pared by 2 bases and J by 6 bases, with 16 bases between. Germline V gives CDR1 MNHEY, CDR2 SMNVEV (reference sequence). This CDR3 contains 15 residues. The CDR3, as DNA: TGTGCCAGCAGTTTACTCAATGGCCTGGGGCATGGCTACACCTTC. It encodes CASSLLNGLGHGYTF.

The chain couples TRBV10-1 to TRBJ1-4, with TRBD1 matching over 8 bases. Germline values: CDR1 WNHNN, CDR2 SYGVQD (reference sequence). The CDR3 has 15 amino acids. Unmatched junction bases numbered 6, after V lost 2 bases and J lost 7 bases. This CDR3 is CASSERTGWVEKLFF. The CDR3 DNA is TGCGCCAGCAGTGAGAGGACAGGGTGGGTTGAAAAACTGTTTTTT.

In DNA, the CDR3 is TGCGCCAGCAGCCAAGATCATCGGGGGGAGGCTGAAAAACTGTTTTTT. As protein: CASSQDHRGEAEKLFF. The chain is built from TRBV4-3 and TRBJ1-4; possibly TRBD1 for D (5 bases). This CDR3 contains 16 residues. Between the trimmed V and J ends, which lost 0 bases and 7 bases, there was a span of 15 bases. The V gene's germline CDR1 is LGHNA and CDR2 YSLEER.

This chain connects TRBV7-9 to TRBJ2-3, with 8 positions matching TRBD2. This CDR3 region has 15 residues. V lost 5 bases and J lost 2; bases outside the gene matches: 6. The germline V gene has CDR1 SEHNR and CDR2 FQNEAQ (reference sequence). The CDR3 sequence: CASSQLAGLTDTQYF. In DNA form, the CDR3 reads TGTGCCAGCAGCCAATTAGCGGGGCTCACAGATACGCAGTATTTT. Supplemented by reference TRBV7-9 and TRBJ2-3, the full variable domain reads DTGVSQNPRHKITKRGQNVTFRCDPISEHNRLYWYRQTLGQGPEFLTYFQNEAQLEKSRLLSDRFSAERPKGSFSTLEIQRTEQGDSAMYLCASSQLAGLTDTQYFGPGTRLTVL.

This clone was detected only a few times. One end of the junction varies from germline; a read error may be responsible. In nucleotides, the CDR3 is TGTGCTAGCAGCTTAGATCGGGATAGCAATCAGCCCCAGCATTTT. This translates into CASSLDRDSNQPQHF. The V and J genes are TRBV7-7 and TRBJ1-5; D not certain. The CDR3 has 15 amino acids. The germline V gene has CDR1 SSHAT and CDR2 FNYEAQ (reference sequence).

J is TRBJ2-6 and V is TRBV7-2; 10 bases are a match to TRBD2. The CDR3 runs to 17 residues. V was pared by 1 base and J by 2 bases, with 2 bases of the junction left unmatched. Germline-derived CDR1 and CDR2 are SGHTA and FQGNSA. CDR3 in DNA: TGTGCCAGCAGCTTAGGAGCGGGGGGGCCTGGGGCCAACGTCCTGACTTTC. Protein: CASSLGAGGPGANVLTF.

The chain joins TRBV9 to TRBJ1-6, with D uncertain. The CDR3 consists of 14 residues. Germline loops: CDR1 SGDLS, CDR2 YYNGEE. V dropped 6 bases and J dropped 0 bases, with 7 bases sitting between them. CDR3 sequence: CASNAGSYNSPLHF. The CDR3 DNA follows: TGTGCCAGCAACGCGGGCTCCTATAATTCACCCCTCCACTTT.

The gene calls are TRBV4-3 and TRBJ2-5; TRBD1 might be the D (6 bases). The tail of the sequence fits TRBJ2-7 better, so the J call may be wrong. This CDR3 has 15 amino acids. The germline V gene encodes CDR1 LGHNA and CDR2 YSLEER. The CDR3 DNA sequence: TGCGCCAGCAGCCAAGGGCGAGGGGGAACCTACGAGCAGTACTTC. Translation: CASSQGRGGTYEQYF.

The CDR3 sequence is CASSPTSYEQYF. The CDR3 region has the DNA TGTGCCAGCAGTCCTACCTCCTACGAGCAGTACTTC. The rearrangement links TRBV7-3 to TRBJ2-5, with D unclear. TRBJ2-7 explains the end of the DNA better; the J call may be wrong. Germline V gene data show CDR1 as SGHTA and CDR2 as FQGTGA. The length of the CDR3 is 12 residues.

The DNA for the CDR3 is TGCGCCAGCAGCCAAGGGGTGGGGGCACGCAATCAGCCCCAGCATTTT. Translation gives CASSQGVGARNQPQHF. This chain joins TRBV4-1 and TRBJ1-5, with D possibly being TRBD1 (6 bases). The CDR3 sequence is 16 residues long. Germline CDR1 reads MGHRA; CDR2 reads YSYEKL. The V and J ends lost 1 base and 2 bases respectively, with 12 bases between them.

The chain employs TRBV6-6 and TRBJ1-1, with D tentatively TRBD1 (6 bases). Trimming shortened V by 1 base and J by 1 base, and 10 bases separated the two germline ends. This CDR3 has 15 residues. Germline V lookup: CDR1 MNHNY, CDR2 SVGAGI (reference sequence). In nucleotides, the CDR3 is TGTGCCAGCAGTTACTGGAAGACAGGGAACACTGAAGCTTTCTTT. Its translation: CASSYWKTGNTEAFF.

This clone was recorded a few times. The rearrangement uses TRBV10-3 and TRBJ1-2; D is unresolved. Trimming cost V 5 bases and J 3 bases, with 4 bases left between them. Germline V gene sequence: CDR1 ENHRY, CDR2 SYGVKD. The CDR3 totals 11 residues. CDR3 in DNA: TGTGCCATCAGTTCCTACTATGGCTACACCTTC. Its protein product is CAISSYYGYTF.